This passage covers 23 T cell receptor beta chains from one sample sequenced in a study of patients and donors after allogeneic stem cell transplantation. One entry per CDR3 protein results from TCRdb running MiXCR on the RT-PCR reads. The sample has roughly 960,000 distinct CDR3 sequences, 18% seen once; the top ten hold roughly 6%. Sequenced sample: blood, either unsorted or a sorted T cell fraction (not recorded which). The source of these receptors is a human donor who was either an allogeneic HSCT recipient or a stem cell or donor lymphocyte infusion donor (not recorded which). It is not recorded whose cells these are; they may come from a transplant donor.

V gene TRBV20-1 combines with J gene TRBJ2-7; D is possibly TRBD2 (6 bases). This CDR3 comprises 13 residues. Germline CDR1 reads DFQATT; CDR2 reads SNEGSKA (reference sequence). V was trimmed by 5 bases and J by 3 bases, leaving 14 bases between them. The CDR3 DNA sequence: TGCAGTGCTGTCACTGGGAGGAGCTACGAGCAGTACTTC. As protein: CSAVTGRSYEQYF.

V and J are TRBV11-3 and TRBJ2-1, with D tentatively TRBD2 (5 bases). The CDR3 extends over 14 amino acids. CDR1 SGHNT and CDR2 YENEEA come from the germline V gene. With 1 base removed from V and 8 bases from J, the gap between germline ends came to 12 bases. For the CDR3, the DNA is TGTGCCAGCAGCTTAGTAAGGGCTAGCTATGAGCAGTTCTTC. Translation: CASSLVRASYEQFF.

This clonotype occurred many times. The chain has TRBV12-3 or TRBV12-4 and TRBJ2-3, with a possible D match to TRBD1 (5 bases). The CDR3 sequence is 13 residues long. The germline V and J ends were trimmed by 7 bases and 2 bases, with 10 bases remaining between them. In nucleotides, the CDR3 is TGTGCCAGCATCCTGGGGCCCACAGATACGCAGTATTTT. Its translation is CASILGPTDTQYF.

This clonotype was seen ten or more times. The chain recombines TRBV12-3 or TRBV12-4 with TRBJ2-2; D is uncertain. Trimming took 10 bases from V and 6 from J, leaving 15 bases between them. CDR3 length: 13 residues. As DNA, the CDR3 is TGTGCCACCCCGGCCCCGGAGCCCGGGGAGCTGTTTTTT. Translation: CATPAPEPGELFF.

Only a few counts were recorded for this clonotype. The V and J genes are TRBV4-1 and TRBJ2-2, with 8 nucleotides matching TRBD1. V was pared by 1 base and J by 7 bases, with 14 bases of the junction left unmatched. CDR1 and CDR2 from the germline V gene are MGHRA and YSYEKL. This CDR3 region has 18 residues. CDR3 DNA: TGCGCCAGCAGCCAAGTATTTGGACAGGGAATGAACGGCGGGGAGCTGTTTTTT. Its protein is CASSQVFGQGMNGGELFF.

The V call is TRBV5-1, the J call TRBJ1-4; a weak D match, TRBD1 (5 bases). The length of the CDR3 is 15 residues. The germline gives CDR1 SGHRS, CDR2 YFSETQ. V lost 3 bases and J lost 7, with 16 bases in between. The CDR3 DNA sequence: TGCGCCAGCAGCTCCTCAGGGTATTCTGGTGAAAAACTGTTTTTT. Encoded protein: CASSSSGYSGEKLFF.

CDR3 in amino acids: CASNVAGEAEAFF. The CDR3 coding sequence is TGTGCCAGCAATGTTGCGGGGGAGGCTGAAGCTTTCTTT. The genes are TRBV12-3 or TRBV12-4 and TRBJ1-1, with a weak D call TRBD1 (5 bases). V shed 7 bases and J shed 6 bases, with 15 bases lying between them. The CDR3 loop spans 13 amino acids.

This clonotype was observed a few times. V usage is TRBV24-1 and J usage is TRBJ2-2; 8 bases align to TRBD2. V gave up 3 bases and J gave up 5 bases; unmatched junction bases: 7. This CDR3 is 16 amino acids long. Germline V lookup: CDR1 KGHDR, CDR2 SFDVKD. The CDR3 DNA reads TGTGCCACCAGTGATGGCGGGGGGCTGGGTACCGGGGAGCTGTTTTTT. Its translation: CATSDGGGLGTGELFF.

The rearrangement links TRBV20-1 to TRBJ2-7, with 9 bases identical to TRBD1. J gave up 2 bases and V 6 bases, and 5 bases lay outside the gene matches. CDR1 is DFQATT and CDR2 is SNEGSKA in the germline V gene (reference sequence). The CDR3 has 13 amino acids. CDR3 DNA sequence: TGCAGTGCGTGGGACAGGGCACCCTACGAGCAGTACTTC. Protein product: CSAWDRAPYEQYF.

This clonotype was detected only a few times. V and J are TRBV18 and TRBJ2-3; either TRBD1 or TRBD2 may supply D (5 bases each). Germline-derived CDR1 and CDR2 are KGHSH and LQKENI. The CDR3 has 15 amino acids. V was pared by 3 bases and J by 2 bases, with 12 bases between. For the CDR3, the DNA is TGTGCCAGCTCACCGGGGGACCACGACACAGATACGCAGTATTTT. Translated, it gives CASSPGDHDTDTQYF.

This clonotype has at least ten counts. The rearrangement links TRBV12-3 or TRBV12-4 to TRBJ1-1, with TRBD1 matching over 8 bases. This CDR3 spans 13 amino acids. V shed 6 bases, J shed 4 bases, and the junction held 4 bases outside the gene matches. The chain's CDR3 is CASSPGGFTEAFF. The CDR3 bases are TGTGCCAGCAGCCCAGGGGGCTTCACTGAAGCTTTCTTT.

The V call is TRBV7-8, the J call TRBJ1-6; TRBD1 is a possible D gene (5 bases). CDR1 is SGHVS and CDR2 is FQNEAQ in the germline V gene. The CDR3 contains 16 residues. The V gene lost 5 bases and the J gene lost 0 bases, with 11 bases spanning the gap. The CDR3 loop reads CASSRDGSSYNSPLHF. The CDR3 DNA reads as TGTGCCAGCAGCCGGGACGGGAGCTCCTATAATTCACCCCTCCACTTT.

The genes are TRBV20-1 and TRBJ2-5, with D perhaps assigned TRBD1 or TRBD2 (7 bases each). There are 16 residues in the CDR3. In germline, CDR1 is DFQATT, CDR2 SNEGSKA (reference sequence). Trimming shortened V by 6 bases and J by 5 bases, and 25 bases separated the two germline ends. The CDR3 is CSADSLRGGARETQYF. DNA of the CDR3: TGCAGTGCGGATTCCCTCAGGGGGGGGGCCAGGGAGACCCAGTACTTC.

V is TRBV20-1 and J is TRBJ2-7, with 9 bases that match TRBD1. CDR1 and CDR2 from the germline V gene are DFQATT and SNEGSKA (reference sequence). With 0 bases clipped from V and 2 bases from J, the junction kept 5 bases outside the gene matches. The CDR3 covers 15 residues. CDR3 nucleotides: TGCAGTGCTAGAGACCCCGGGACAGGGACCTACGAGCAGTACTTC. Residues: CSARDPGTGTYEQYF.

This clonotype was seen a few times. The V and J genes are TRBV6-1 and TRBJ1-2; D is unresolved. Germline assignment: CDR1 MNHNS and CDR2 SASEGT. CDR3 length: 15 amino acids. Trimming pared 6 bases from V and 4 bases from J, leaving 18 bases between. CDR3 nucleotides: TGTGCCAGCAGCAAACCGGCATGCCGGGCCTATGGCTACACCTTC. It is translated as CASSKPACRAYGYTF.

The rearrangement links TRBV3-1 to TRBJ1-6; D is perhaps TRBD1 (5 bases). CDR1 and CDR2 from the germline V gene are LGHDT and YNNKEL (reference sequence). V gave up 3 bases and J gave up 6 bases, with 6 bases separating them. The CDR3 contains 13 residues. The CDR3 nucleotides read TGTGCCAGCAGCCAGGGGGTTAATTCACCCCTCCACTTT. This encodes CASSQGVNSPLHF.

This chain uses TRBV20-1 with TRBJ2-1; TRBD1 matches at 8 bases. J was trimmed by 5 bases and V by 5 bases; bases with no gene match: 8. Germline V gives CDR1 DFQATT, CDR2 SNEGSKA (reference sequence). The CDR3 has 14 amino acids. Here the CDR3 DNA reads TGCAGTGCTCTCGGACAGGGTGCCCACAATGAGCAGTTCTTC. This encodes CSALGQGAHNEQFF.

This clonotype was counted many times. This chain joins TRBV12-3 or TRBV12-4 and TRBJ1-4; no firm D call. The CDR3 is 15 residues long. Trimming stripped 6 bases from V and 3 bases from J, with 14 bases between. The CDR3 coding sequence is TGTGCCAGCAGCAAGGACGGGCTGCCTAATGAAAAACTGTTTTTT. As protein: CASSKDGLPNEKLFF.

The gene calls are TRBV7-3 and TRBJ1-2; no clear D. The length of the CDR3 is 15 residues. Trimming pared 4 bases from V and 6 bases from J, leaving 18 bases between. Germline V gene lookup returns CDR1 SGHTA and CDR2 FQGTGA. The CDR3 nucleotides read TGTGCCAGCAGCTCCGGAGGCCGGGCCTCGGATGGCTACACCTTC. It translates to CASSSGGRASDGYTF.

This clonotype appeared a few times. The chain is built from TRBV4-1 and TRBJ2-7; D is possibly TRBD2 (5 bases). The length of the CDR3 is 14 residues. V lost 2 bases and J 0 bases, leaving 8 bases between the germline ends. Germline CDR1 is MGHRA and CDR2 is YSYEKL. The CDR3, as DNA: TGCGCCAGCAGCCAACTGGACTCCTCCTACGAGCAGTACTTC. Protein: CASSQLDSSYEQYF.

The chain links TRBV12-3 or TRBV12-4 to TRBJ1-5; no firm D call. The length of the CDR3 is 12 residues. Trimming pared 6 bases from V and 9 bases from J, leaving 12 bases between. In DNA, the CDR3 is TGTGCCAGCAGGATGAGGTCGGGGCCCCAGCATTTT. It specifies CASRMRSGPQHF.

The V and J genes are TRBV20-1 and TRBJ2-5; the D is unclear. CDR3 length equals 13 residues. V lost 1 base and J lost 4, with 10 bases in between. Germline values: CDR1 DFQATT, CDR2 SNEGSKA (reference sequence). The CDR3 DNA follows: TGCAGTGCTAGAGGCTACAGCTCAGAGACCCAGTACTTC. It codes for CSARGYSSETQYF.

The chain uses TRBV5-1 and TRBJ2-5, with D possibly TRBD2 on 5 matching bases. The V gene lost 4 bases and the J gene lost 5 bases, with 18 bases spanning the gap. CDR1 is SGHRS, CDR2 YFSETQ, per germline. The CDR3 has 15 amino acids. CDR3 region: CASSARWVSGETQYF. Here the CDR3 DNA reads TGCGCCAGCAGCGCCCGATGGGTATCGGGGGAGACCCAGTACTTC.